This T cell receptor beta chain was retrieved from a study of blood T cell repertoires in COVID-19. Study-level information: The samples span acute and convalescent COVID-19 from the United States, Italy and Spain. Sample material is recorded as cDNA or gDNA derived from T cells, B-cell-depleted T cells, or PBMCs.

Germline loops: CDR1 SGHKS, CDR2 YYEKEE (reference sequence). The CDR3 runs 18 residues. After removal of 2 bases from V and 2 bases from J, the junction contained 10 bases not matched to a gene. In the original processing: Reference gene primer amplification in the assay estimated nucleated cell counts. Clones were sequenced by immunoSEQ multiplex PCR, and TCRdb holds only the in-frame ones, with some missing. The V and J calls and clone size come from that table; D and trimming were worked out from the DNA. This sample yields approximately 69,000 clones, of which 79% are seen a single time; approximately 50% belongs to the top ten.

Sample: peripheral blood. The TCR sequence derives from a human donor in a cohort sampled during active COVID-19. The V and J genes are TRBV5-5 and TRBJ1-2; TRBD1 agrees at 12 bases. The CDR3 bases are TGTGCCAGCAGCTTAACCGGGACAGGGGGCGCAAGGAACTATGGCTACACCTTC. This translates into CASSLTGTGGARNYGYTF.